These 15 T cell receptor beta chains came from one sample sequenced in a study of CD8+CD57+ T cells in acquired aplastic anemia. TCR beta VDJ and CDR3 were profiled, and genomic DNA was the template. TCRdb redid the calling of the reads with MiXCR, one entry per CDR3 protein. The sample includes under 500,000 distinct CDR3 sequences, around 33% of them seen just once. Patients sequenced had flow cytometry evidence of CD8+CD57+ cell expansion. The specimen was sorted CD4+, CD8+, or CD8+CD57+ T cells (not recorded which) from PBMCs. The receptors come from a human donor with aplastic anemia.

The rearrangement joins TRBV10-3 to TRBJ2-1, with 8 positions matching TRBD2. From germline, CDR1 is ENHRY and CDR2 SYGVKD. The trim removed 10 bases at V and 7 bases at J, leaving 15 bases unmatched. The CDR3 length is 15 residues. In nucleotides, the CDR3 is TGTGCCAGCAGCCAATCAAGCGGGAGAACAAATGAGCAGTTCTTC. Residues: CASSQSSGRTNEQFF.

In this sample, this clonotype turned up many times. J is TRBJ2-7 and V is TRBV7-9; 9 positions match TRBD1. The CDR3 is 15 amino acids. J was trimmed by 1 base and V by 4 bases; bases with no gene match: 5. Germline V lookup: CDR1 SEHNR, CDR2 FQNEAQ (reference sequence). As DNA, the CDR3 is TGTGCCAGCAGCTCAACAGGGGGCCGATCCTACGAGCAGTACTTC. This gives the protein CASSSTGGRSYEQYF.

This clonotype was counted many times. The chain recombines TRBV12-3 or TRBV12-4 with TRBJ1-2; 8 bases align to TRBD1. There are 13 residues in the CDR3. Trimming cost V 6 bases and J 4 bases; bases outside gene matches: 4. The CDR3 coding sequence is TGTGCCAGCAGAGAACAGGGGGTCTATGGCTACACCTTC. This sequence encodes CASREQGVYGYTF.

In this sample, this clonotype turned up many times. The chain is built from TRBV7-2 and TRBJ2-7; D remains unclear. Germline CDR1 SGHTA, CDR2 FQGNSA. V was pared by 1 base and J by 4 bases, with 11 bases between. The length of the CDR3 is 14 residues. CDR3 protein: CASSLGGVRYEQYF. In DNA form, the CDR3 reads TGTGCCAGCAGCTTAGGTGGAGTAAGGTACGAGCAGTACTTC.

There are many counts of this clonotype. This rearrangement joins TRBV29-1 to TRBJ1-1; no clear D. The germline V gene encodes CDR1 SQVTM and CDR2 ANQGSEA. With 6 bases removed from V and 4 bases from J, the gap between germline ends came to 9 bases. The CDR3 totals 11 residues. CDR3 DNA: TGCAGCGTCGCCATGACCACTGAAGCTTTCTTT. This encodes CSVAMTTEAFF.

The gene calls are TRBV9 and TRBJ1-6; 10 bases map to TRBD1. Per the germline V gene, CDR1 is SGDLS and CDR2 is YYNGEE. The CDR3 runs 20 residues. The ends lost 0 bases at V and 0 bases at J; junction bases unmatched: 9. This chain's CDR3 is CASSVEGTGARSSYNSPLHF. The CDR3 DNA follows: TGTGCCAGCAGCGTAGAAGGGACAGGGGCCCGAAGCTCCTATAATTCACCCCTCCACTTT.

This clonotype occurred many times. The V and J genes are TRBV29-1 and TRBJ1-1; 12 bases are a match to TRBD1. The trim removed 7 bases at V and 5 bases at J, leaving 14 bases unmatched. Germline loops: CDR1 SQVTM, CDR2 ANQGSEA. This CDR3 has 16 residues. The CDR3 here is CSARRGTGGVGTEAFF. In nucleotides, the CDR3 is TGCAGCGCCCGAAGAGGGACAGGGGGCGTTGGAACTGAAGCTTTCTTT.

This clonotype occurred many times. The V gene is TRBV29-1, the J gene TRBJ2-5; 8 bases agree with TRBD1. Per the germline V gene, CDR1 is SQVTM and CDR2 is ANQGSEA. The CDR3 has 12 amino acids. V lost 6 bases to trimming and J lost 4 bases; unmatched junction nucleotides: 4. Here the CDR3 DNA reads TGCAGCGTCCACAGGGGGTCAGAGACCCAGTACTTC. Amino acids: CSVHRGSETQYF.

V gene TRBV2 combines with J gene TRBJ1-6; TRBD1 agrees at 8 bases. Germline trimming cut 6 bases from V and 2 bases from J; bases unmatched to any gene: 3. The germline gives CDR1 SNHLY, CDR2 FYNNEI. CDR3 length equals 15 residues. CDR3: CASRDRATYNSPLHF. DNA for the CDR3: TGTGCCAGCAGGGACAGGGCCACCTATAATTCACCCCTCCACTTT.

In its sample, this clonotype was seen a few times. This sequence joins TRBV10-1 and TRBJ2-5, with TRBD1 as a possible D gene (6 bases). Deletions cut 2 bases from V and 2 bases from J, with 12 bases between. The germline V gene has CDR1 WNHNN and CDR2 SYGVQD (reference sequence). The CDR3 sequence is 15 residues long. Written as DNA, the CDR3 is TGCGCCAGCAGTGAGACGGACAGAGAACAAGAGACCCAGTACTTC. Translation: CASSETDREQETQYF.

V is TRBV19 and J is TRBJ1-4; D remains ambiguous. Trimming left V 9 bases short and J 12 bases short, with 17 bases between. From germline, CDR1 is LNHDA and CDR2 SQIVND (reference sequence). The CDR3 covers 12 residues. CDR3 sequence reads: CASSGLNEELFF. CDR3 bases: TGTGCCAGCTCCGGACTTAACGAAGAACTGTTTTTT.

This clonotype was detected many times. The J gene is TRBJ1-6, the V gene TRBV7-3, with a weak D call TRBD1 (6 bases). Trimming shortened V by 2 bases and J by 10 bases, and 12 bases separated the two germline ends. This CDR3 is built from 14 residues. Germline V gene sequence: CDR1 SGHTA, CDR2 FQGTGA. CDR3 sequence reads: CASSLRRGGSPLHF. Here the CDR3 DNA reads TGTGCCAGCAGCTTACGCAGGGGTGGCTCACCCCTCCACTTT. Full variable domain (rest looked up from reference TRBV7-3 and TRBJ1-6): GAGVSQTPSNKVTEKGKYVELRCDPISGHTALYWYRQSLGQGPEFLIYFQGTGAADDSGLPNDRFFAVRPEGSVSTLKIQRTERGDSAVYLCASSLRRGGSPLHFGNGTRLTVT.

The genes are TRBV15 and TRBJ1-2; TRBD1 matches at 9 bases. V gave up 5 bases and J gave up 6 bases; unmatched junction bases: 10. CDR3 size: 15 residues. CDR1 and CDR2 from the germline V gene are LNHNV and YYDKDF (reference sequence). The CDR3 DNA follows: TGTGCCACCAGCGGACGAACGACAGGGGGTAATGGCTACACCTTC. It encodes CATSGRTTGGNGYTF. The full variable domain, with the rest looked up from reference TRBV15 and TRBJ1-2, is DAMVIQNPRYQVTQFGKPVTLSCSQTLNHNVMYWYQQKSSQAPKLLFHYYDKDFNNEADTPDNFQSRRPNTSFCFLDIRSPGLGDTAMYLCATSGRTTGGNGYTFGSGTRLTVV.

This clonotype was seen only a few times. This rearrangement joins TRBV4-3 to TRBJ1-2, with 9 bases fitting TRBD1. The CDR3 runs to 17 residues. From germline, CDR1 is LGHNA and CDR2 YSLEER. The V segment lost 4 bases and the J segment 4 bases; nucleotides outside the gene matches: 13. The CDR3 region is CASSPGTGSHNSYGYTF. CDR3 DNA sequence: TGCGCCAGCAGCCCGGGGACAGGGTCACACAATTCCTATGGCTACACCTTC.

This clonotype occurred a few times. The rearrangement joins TRBV4-2 to TRBJ2-6, with 9 bases lining up with TRBD1. Germline CDR1 and CDR2: LGHNA and YNFKEQ. This CDR3 has 19 residues. Trimming removed 2 bases from V and 0 bases from J; junction bases left unmatched: 8. CDR3 in amino acids: CASSQPPGQGLSGANVLTF. The CDR3 DNA sequence: TGTGCCAGCAGCCAACCTCCGGGACAGGGCCTCTCTGGGGCCAACGTCCTGACTTTC.